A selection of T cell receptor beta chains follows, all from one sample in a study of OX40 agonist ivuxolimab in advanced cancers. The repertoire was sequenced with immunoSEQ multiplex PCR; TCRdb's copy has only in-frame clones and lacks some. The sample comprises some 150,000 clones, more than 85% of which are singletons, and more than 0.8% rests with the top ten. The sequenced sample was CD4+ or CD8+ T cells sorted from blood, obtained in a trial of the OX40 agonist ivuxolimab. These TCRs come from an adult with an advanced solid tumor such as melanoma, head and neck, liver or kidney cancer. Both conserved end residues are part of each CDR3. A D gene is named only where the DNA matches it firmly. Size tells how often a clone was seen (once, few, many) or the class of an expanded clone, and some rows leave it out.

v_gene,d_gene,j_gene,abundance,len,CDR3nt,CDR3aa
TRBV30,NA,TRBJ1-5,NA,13,TGTGCCTGGAGTGTAAGGGGGGCTCAGCCCCAGCATTTT,CAWSVRGAQPQHF
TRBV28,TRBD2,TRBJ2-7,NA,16,TGTGCCAGCAGTTTGGGAGGGGTTGGGACTACGCGGGAGCAGTACTTC,CASSLGGVGTTREQYF
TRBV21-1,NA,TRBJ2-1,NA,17,TGTGCCAGCAGCAAAGGGGTGGGCGGGAGCTCCTACAATGAGCAGTTCTTC,CASSKGVGGSSYNEQFF
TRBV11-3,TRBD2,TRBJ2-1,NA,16,TGTGCCAGCAGCCCGGGACTAGCGGGAGCGGGGAATGAGCAGTTCTTC,CASSPGLAGAGNEQFF
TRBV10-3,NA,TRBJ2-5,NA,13,TGTGCCATCAGTGGGCGGCTCCAAGAGACCCAGTACTTC,CAISGRLQETQYF
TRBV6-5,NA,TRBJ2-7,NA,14,TGTGCCAGCAGTTTGGGCCTAAGGATGAACGAGCAGTACTTC,CASSLGLRMNEQYF
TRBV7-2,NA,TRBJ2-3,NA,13,TGTGCCAGCAGCTTATTTGAGACAGATACGCAGTATTTT,CASSLFETDTQYF
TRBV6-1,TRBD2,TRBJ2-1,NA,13,TGTGCCAGCAGTGAAAGAGCGGGAGATGAGCAGTTCTTC,CASSERAGDEQFF
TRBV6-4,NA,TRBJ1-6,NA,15,TGTGCCAGCAGTGACCTCGCGGGGGGCTATTCACCCCTCCACTTT,CASSDLAGGYSPLHF
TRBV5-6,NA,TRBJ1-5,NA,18,TGTGCCAGCAGCTTGTACAGGGTACAGTACGATGGCAATCAGCCCCAGCATTTT,CASSLYRVQYDGNQPQHF
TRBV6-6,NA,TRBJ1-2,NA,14,TGTGCCAGCAGTTTACAGGGTCTAAGCTATGGCTACACCTTC,CASSLQGLSYGYTF
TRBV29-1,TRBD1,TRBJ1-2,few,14,TGCAGCGTTGATCGACAGGGTACTAACTATGGCTACACCTTC,CSVDRQGTNYGYTF
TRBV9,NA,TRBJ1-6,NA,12,TGTGCCAGCGCAGCAGGGAGCTCACCCCTCCACTTT,CASAAGSSPLHF
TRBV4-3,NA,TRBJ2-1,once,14,TGCGCCAGCAACCAAGAAGATACGGGGGCAAAGCAGTTCTTC,CASNQEDTGAKQFF
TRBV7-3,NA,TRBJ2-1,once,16,TGTGCCAGCAGCCCCCGGAGCGATCCGGGCTACAATGAGCAGTTCTTC,CASSPRSDPGYNEQFF
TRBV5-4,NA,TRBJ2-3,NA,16,TGTGCCAGCAGCTTCCGGCTAAGCGCTAGCACAGATACGCAGTATTTT,CASSFRLSASTDTQYF
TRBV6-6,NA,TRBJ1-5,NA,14,TGTGCCAGCAGTAGATTAGAATCCGGTCAGCCCCAGCATTTT,CASSRLESGQPQHF
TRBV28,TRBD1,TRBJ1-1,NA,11,TGTGCCAGCAGGCTGGGACAGGGTGCTTTCTTT,CASRLGQGAFF
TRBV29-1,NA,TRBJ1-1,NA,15,TGCAGCGTACGGCCAGGGACGGTTCCGAGGTATGAAGCTTTCTTT,CSVRPGTVPRYEAFF
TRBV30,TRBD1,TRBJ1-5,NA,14,TGTGCCTGGAGTGCAGACAGGGCGAATCAGCCCCAGCATTTT,CAWSADRANQPQHF
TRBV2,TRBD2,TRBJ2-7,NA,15,TGTGCCAGCAGGAATAGCGGGAGCCGCCCCTACGAGCAGTACTTC,CASRNSGSRPYEQYF
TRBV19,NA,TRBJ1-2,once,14,TGCGCCAGTAGTATAGAGGGATCACTATATGGCTACACCTTC,CASSIEGSLYGYTF
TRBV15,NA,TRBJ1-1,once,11,TGTGCCACCAGCAGAAGGGCTGAAGCTTTCTTT,CATSRRAEAFF
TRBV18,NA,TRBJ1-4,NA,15,TGTGCCAGCTCACCCGGCAGGGTCCTTAATGAAAAACTGTTTTTT,CASSPGRVLNEKLFF
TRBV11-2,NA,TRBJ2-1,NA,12,TGTGCCAGCAGCGATGACCCCCATGAGCAGTTCTTC,CASSDDPHEQFF